The 18 T cell receptor beta chains presented below share a single source sample, sequenced in a study of a mutant IDH1 vaccine in newly diagnosed glioma. This sample's time point: week 11, during vaccination. The investigators gave 300 ug of mutant IDH1 20-mer peptide in each vaccine dose, together with topical imiquimod. Using immunoSEQ multiplex PCR, the repertoire was profiled, and TCRdb retains in-frame clones only, with some absent. The table includes 95,000 to 120,000 clones, 90% detected once. No antigen has been assigned to these receptors. The sample was PBMCs, taken from a glioma patient whose treatment included an IDH1 peptide vaccine. These receptors all come from a woman in her forties or fifties with glioma.

This clone appeared a few times. The V gene is TRBV29-1, the J gene TRBJ2-1, with 10 bases fitting TRBD1. The CDR3 sequence is 13 residues long. V trimming: 7 bases; J trimming: 7 bases; junction bases outside the gene matches: 7. Germline assignment: CDR1 SQVTM and CDR2 ANQGSEA. CDR3 residues: CSGWDRGVNEQFF. In DNA form, the CDR3 reads TGCAGCGGATGGGACAGGGGAGTAAATGAGCAGTTCTTC.

The chain has TRBV7-9 and TRBJ1-5; D remains ambiguous. There are 12 residues in the CDR3. Germline values: CDR1 SEHNR, CDR2 FQNEAQ (reference sequence). Trimming left V 3 bases short and J 7 bases short, with 7 bases between. The CDR3 region is CASSFPRQPQHF. CDR3 nucleotides: TGTGCCAGCAGCTTTCCCCGACAGCCCCAGCATTTT.

The CDR3 region is CASSSDRSTGELFF. The CDR3 nucleotides read TGCGCCAGCAGCTCGGACAGATCCACCGGGGAGCTGTTTTTT. The chain recombines TRBV5-1 with TRBJ2-2; weak D call: TRBD1 (6 bases). The CDR3 has 14 amino acids. Germline lookup yields CDR1 SGHRS and CDR2 YFSETQ. V was shortened by 3 bases and J by 4 bases, with 10 bases between the two germline ends.

The CDR3: CASSFGTSGSLETQYF. CDR3 in DNA: TGTGCCAGCAGTTTTGGGACTAGCGGGAGTTTGGAGACCCAGTACTTC. The rearrangement joins TRBV28 to TRBJ2-5; 14 nucleotides agree with TRBD2. The J segment lost 5 bases and the V segment lost 3 bases, leaving 5 bases of the junction unmatched. The CDR3 is 16 amino acids. Germline V gene data show CDR1 as MDHEN and CDR2 as SYDVKM.

This sequence joins TRBV9 and TRBJ2-3, with TRBD1 matching 7 bases. The CDR3 is made up of 15 amino acids. Losses at the gene ends were 0 bases for V and 7 bases for J; bases not matched to a gene: 8. CDR1 is SGDLS and CDR2 is YYNGEE in the germline V gene. The CDR3: CASSVEGGWQNTQYF. The CDR3 region has the DNA TGTGCCAGCAGCGTAGAAGGGGGCTGGCAGAATACGCAGTATTTT. Supplemented by reference TRBV9 and TRBJ2-3, the full variable domain reads DSGVTQTPKHLITATGQRVTLRCSPRSGDLSVYWYQQSLDQGLQFLIQYYNGEERAKGNILERFSAQQFPDLHSELNLSSLELGDSALYFCASSVEGGWQNTQYFGPGTRLTVL.

V and J are TRBV25-1 and TRBJ2-3; 16 nucleotides match TRBD2. This CDR3 comprises 16 residues. V shed 2 bases and J 6 bases; nucleotides not matched to a gene: 2. Germline V gives CDR1 MGHDK, CDR2 SYGVNS. The DNA of the CDR3 is TGTGCCAGCAGTGAAGGGACTAGCGGGAGGGCCGATACGCAGTATTTT. Translation gives CASSEGTSGRADTQYF.

This chain joins TRBV7-6 and TRBJ2-7; TRBD2 agrees at 14 bases. This CDR3 has 16 amino acids. Germline V gene sequence: CDR1 SGHVS, CDR2 FNYEAQ. Trimming removed 5 bases from V and 4 bases from J; junction bases left unmatched: 7. As DNA, the CDR3 is TGTGCCAGCAGCCCCGGGACTAGCGGGAGACGGTACGAGCAGTACTTC. This sequence encodes CASSPGTSGRRYEQYF.

The rearrangement links TRBV4-1 to TRBJ2-3; TRBD1 matches at 7 bases. There are 18 residues in the CDR3. Germline V CDR1 and CDR2: MGHRA, YSYEKL. Trimming removed 0 bases from V and 0 bases from J; junction bases left unmatched: 9. The chain's CDR3 is CASSQDFRDSLSTDTQYF. Here the CDR3 DNA reads TGCGCCAGCAGCCAAGATTTTCGGGACAGCTTAAGCACAGATACGCAGTATTTT.

V and J are TRBV21-1 and TRBJ2-5; the table names TRBD2, a call not compared with the DNA. TRBV21-1 has pseudogene status. The CDR3 is 15 amino acids. The CDR3 loop reads CASSKGPRLAETQYF. In DNA form, the CDR3 reads TGTGCCAGCAGCAAAGGTCCCCGACTAGCGGAGACCCAGTACTTC.

This clone was picked up one time. The chain recombines TRBV7-9 with TRBJ2-2; 9 bases are shared with TRBD1. J lost 7 bases, V lost 4 bases, and 4 bases had no gene match. The CDR3 runs to 14 residues. Per the germline V gene, CDR1 is SEHNR and CDR2 is FQNEAQ (reference sequence). The CDR3 loop is CASSWTGEFGELFF. CDR3 DNA sequence: TGTGCCAGCAGCTGGACAGGGGAATTCGGGGAGCTGTTTTTT.

V gene TRBV11-3 combines with J gene TRBJ2-3; 11 nucleotides align to TRBD2. Germline V gene lookup returns CDR1 SGHNT and CDR2 YENEEA. This CDR3 has 17 residues. With 1 base clipped from V and 6 bases from J, the junction kept 9 bases outside the gene matches. CDR3 loop: CASSLVLASGRSDTQYF. Here the CDR3 DNA reads TGTGCCAGCAGCTTAGTACTGGCTAGCGGGAGGTCGGATACGCAGTATTTT.

This chain connects TRBV6-5 to TRBJ2-7, with D perhaps matching TRBD1 (6 bases). Germline V lookup: CDR1 MNHEY, CDR2 SVGAGI. V lost 0 bases, J lost 7 bases, and 10 bases lay in between. The CDR3 runs 13 residues. In nucleotides, the CDR3 is TGTGCCAGCAGTTACTCGGCAGGGGAGGAGCAGTACTTC. Translated: CASSYSAGEEQYF.

Here the CDR3 reads CASSQDRNAPYGYTF. In DNA, the CDR3 is TGTGCCAGCAGCCAAGATAGGAACGCCCCCTATGGCTACACCTTC. The chain has TRBV4-2 and TRBJ1-2; D gene unclear. The germline CDR1 and CDR2 sequences are LGHNA and YNFKEQ. The CDR3 is made up of 15 amino acids. V was cut by 0 bases and J by 4 bases, with 12 bases left in between.

The V gene is TRBV7-9, the J gene TRBJ2-7; 9 bases match TRBD1. The junction had 6 bases not matched to a gene; V was cut back by 4 bases and J by 8 bases. The V gene's germline CDR1 is SEHNR and CDR2 FQNEAQ (reference sequence). The CDR3 runs to 13 residues. The CDR3 nucleotides are TGTGCCAGCAGCTGGGGACAGGGTAAAAAGCAGTACTTC. Protein sequence: CASSWGQGKKQYF.

This chain uses TRBV7-9 with TRBJ1-5, with 8 bases fitting TRBD1. Germline CDR1 reads SEHNR; CDR2 reads FQNEAQ (reference sequence). Trimming cost V 5 bases and J 3 bases; bases outside gene matches: 3. This CDR3 comprises 14 residues. The DNA of the CDR3 is TGTGCCAGCAGCCCGGGACAGGTCAATCAGCCCCAGCATTTT. It is translated as CASSPGQVNQPQHF. Drawing the rest from reference TRBV7-9 and TRBJ1-5, the complete variable domain is DTGVSQNPRHKITKRGQNVTFRCDPISEHNRLYWYRQTLGQGPEFLTYFQNEAQLEKSRLLSDRFSAERPKGSFSTLEIQRTEQGDSAMYLCASSPGQVNQPQHFGDGTRLSIL.

V is TRBV5-4 and J is TRBJ2-5, with 7 bases lining up with TRBD1. The CDR3 is made up of 14 amino acids. Germline CDR1 SGHNT, CDR2 YYREEE (reference sequence). V was clipped by 5 bases and J by 0 bases; unmatched bases: 4. CDR3 coding DNA: TGTGCCAGCAGGGATAGGGGGCACCAAGAGACCCAGTACTTC. Translated, it gives CASRDRGHQETQYF.

Here the CDR3 DNA reads TGCGCCAGCAGTTTCCGGGACAGGTTCTACGAGCAGTACTTC. This encodes CASSFRDRFYEQYF. V is TRBV5-1 and J is TRBJ2-7, with 8 nucleotides matching TRBD1. Germline CDR1 reads SGHRS; CDR2 reads YFSETQ. The CDR3 loop spans 14 amino acids. The V gene end was trimmed by 5 bases and the J gene end by 3 bases; junction bases not matched to a gene: 7.

CDR3: CSVRMTGIPSYEQYF. The DNA for the CDR3 is TGCAGCGTGAGGATGACTGGCATACCCTCCTACGAGCAGTACTTC. The chain uses TRBV29-1 and TRBJ2-7; D unclear. The ends were cut back, 6 bases at V and 0 bases at J, with 18 bases in the middle. CDR3 size: 15 residues. CDR1 is SQVTM, CDR2 ANQGSEA, per germline.